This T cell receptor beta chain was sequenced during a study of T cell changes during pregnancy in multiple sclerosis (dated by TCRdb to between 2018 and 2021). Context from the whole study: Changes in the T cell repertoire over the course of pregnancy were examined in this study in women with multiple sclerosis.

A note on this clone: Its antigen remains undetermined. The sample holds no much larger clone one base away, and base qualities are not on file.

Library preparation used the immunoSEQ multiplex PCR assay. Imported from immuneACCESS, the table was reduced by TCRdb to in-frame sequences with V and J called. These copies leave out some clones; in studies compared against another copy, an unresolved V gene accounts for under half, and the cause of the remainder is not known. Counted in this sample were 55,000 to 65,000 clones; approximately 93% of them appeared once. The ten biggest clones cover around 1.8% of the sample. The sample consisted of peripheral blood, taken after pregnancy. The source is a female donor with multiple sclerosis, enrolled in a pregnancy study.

The DNA sequence is given as TGTGCCAGCAGCTCAGGACCGGGAACAACCTACGAGCAGTACTTC. This encodes CASSSGPGTTYEQYF. The V and J segments used are TRBV5-5 and TRBJ2-7; perhaps TRBD2 is the D gene, with 5 bases matching. CDR1 and CDR2 (SGHKS, YYEKEE) derive from the germline V gene (reference sequence). V gives up 3 bases and J gives up 2 bases, and the segment between their germline ends measures 15 bases. The CDR3 numbers 15 residues from cysteine through phenylalanine. This entry keeps only the CDR3 DNA: 45 bases, framed from base 1.